The source of this T cell receptor (beta chain) is a study of blood T cells in healthy people across ages. Donors each provided about 9.5 milliliters of peripheral blood. Then a second PCR, running about 6 to 11 cycles, was carried out with a sample-barcoded 5' primer and a J-beta primer mix. TCRdb re-called the 5' RACE reads with MiXCR, one entry per CDR3 protein. The table has hundreds of thousands of distinct CDR3 sequences, under 40% seen once. The V gene's germline CDR1 is LGHNA and CDR2 YSLEER. V was cut by 4 bases and J by 1 base, with 5 bases left in between. The CDR3 is made up of 13 amino acids.

The rearrangement links TRBV4-3 to TRBJ1-3; D is ambiguous. Sample: blood. The source of this sequence is a man aged 18 to 35 in good health. The CDR3: CASSPRSGNTIYF. As DNA, the CDR3 is TGCGCCAGCAGCCCCCGTTCTGGAAACACCATATATTTT.